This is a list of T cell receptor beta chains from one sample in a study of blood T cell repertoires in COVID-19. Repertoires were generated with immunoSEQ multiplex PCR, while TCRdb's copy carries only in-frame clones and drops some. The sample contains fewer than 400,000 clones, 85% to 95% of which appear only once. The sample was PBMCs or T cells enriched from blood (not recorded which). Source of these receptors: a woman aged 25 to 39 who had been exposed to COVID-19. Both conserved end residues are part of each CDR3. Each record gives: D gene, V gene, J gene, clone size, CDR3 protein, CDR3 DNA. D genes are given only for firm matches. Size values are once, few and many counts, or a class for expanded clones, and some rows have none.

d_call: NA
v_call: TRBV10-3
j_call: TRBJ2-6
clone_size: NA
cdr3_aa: CAISERPQLSGANVLTF
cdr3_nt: TGTGCCATCAGTGAGAGACCACAGCTCTCTGGGGCCAACGTCCTGACTTTC

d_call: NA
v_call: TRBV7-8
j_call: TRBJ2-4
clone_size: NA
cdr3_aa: CASSSRGAVNIQYF
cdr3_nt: TGTGCCAGCAGCTCCCGGGGGGCCGTAAACATTCAGTACTTC

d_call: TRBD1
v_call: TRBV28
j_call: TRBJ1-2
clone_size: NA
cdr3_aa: CASSISGQIYGYTF
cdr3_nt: TGTGCCAGCAGTATTTCGGGACAGATCTATGGCTACACCTTC

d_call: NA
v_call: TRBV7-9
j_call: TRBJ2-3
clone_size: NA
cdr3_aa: CASSQQGSGTQYF
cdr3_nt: TGTGCCAGCAGCCAACAAGGGTCAGGGACGCAGTATTTT

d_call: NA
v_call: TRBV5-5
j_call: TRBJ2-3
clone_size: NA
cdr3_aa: CASSFRRGDTDTQYF
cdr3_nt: TGTGCCAGCAGCTTCAGGCGGGGAGACACAGATACGCAGTATTTT

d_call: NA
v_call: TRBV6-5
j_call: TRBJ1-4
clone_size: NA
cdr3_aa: CASSYFRVGEKLFF
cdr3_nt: TGTGCCAGCAGTTATTTCAGGGTTGGGGAAAAACTGTTTTTT

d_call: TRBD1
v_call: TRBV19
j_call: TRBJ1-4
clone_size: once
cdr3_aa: CASTRTGLNEKLFF
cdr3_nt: TGTGCCAGTACTAGGACAGGCCTTAATGAAAAACTGTTTTTT

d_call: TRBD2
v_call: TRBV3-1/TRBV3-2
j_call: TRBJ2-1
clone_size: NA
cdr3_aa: CASSQGRRGGDFPYNEQFF
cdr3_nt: TGTGCCAGCAGCCAAGGTCGGCGGGGGGGCGATTTCCCCTACAATGAGCAGTTCTTC

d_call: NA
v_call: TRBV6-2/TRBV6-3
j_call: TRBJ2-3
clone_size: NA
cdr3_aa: CASSYSWGGRTDTQYF
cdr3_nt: TGTGCCAGCAGTTACTCATGGGGGGGGCGCACAGATACGCAGTATTTT

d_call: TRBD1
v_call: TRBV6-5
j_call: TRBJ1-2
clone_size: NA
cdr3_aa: CASSYSKTGDDYGYTF
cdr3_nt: TGTGCCAGCAGTTACTCGAAGACAGGGGATGACTATGGCTACACCTTC

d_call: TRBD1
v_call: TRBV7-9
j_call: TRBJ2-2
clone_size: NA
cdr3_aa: CASSLDRDNTGELFF
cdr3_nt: TGTGCCAGCAGCCTGGACAGGGATAACACCGGGGAGCTGTTTTTT

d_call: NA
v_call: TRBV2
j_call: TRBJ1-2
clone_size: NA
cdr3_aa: CASRERLYNYGYTF
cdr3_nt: TGTGCCAGCAGGGAAAGACTGTACAACTATGGCTACACCTTC

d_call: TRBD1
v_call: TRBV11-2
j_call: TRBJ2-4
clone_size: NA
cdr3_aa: CASSLGAGGIAKNIQYF
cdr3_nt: TGTGCCAGCAGCTTAGGAGCAGGGGGTATAGCCAAAAACATTCAGTACTTC

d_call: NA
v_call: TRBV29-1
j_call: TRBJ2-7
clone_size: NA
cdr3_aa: CSVGGQGYEQYF
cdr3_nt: TGCAGCGTTGGCGGTCAGGGCTACGAGCAGTACTTC

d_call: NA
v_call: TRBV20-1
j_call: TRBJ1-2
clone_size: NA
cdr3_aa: CSASRTDGYTF
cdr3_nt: TGCAGTGCTTCCCGGACAGATGGCTACACCTTC

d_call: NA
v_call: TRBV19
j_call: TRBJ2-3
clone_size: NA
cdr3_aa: CASSPLLWPPDTQYF
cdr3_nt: TGTGCCAGTAGCCCCCTGTTGTGGCCTCCCGATACGCAGTATTTT

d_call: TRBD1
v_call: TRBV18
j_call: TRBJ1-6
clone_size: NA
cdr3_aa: CASSPGTGINSPLHF
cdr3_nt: TGTGCCAGCTCACCGGGGACAGGGATTAATTCACCCCTCCACTTT

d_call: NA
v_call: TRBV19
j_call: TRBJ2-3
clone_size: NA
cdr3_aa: CASSNRATTDTQYF
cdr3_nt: TGTGCCAGTAGTAATCGAGCGACCACAGATACGCAGTATTTT